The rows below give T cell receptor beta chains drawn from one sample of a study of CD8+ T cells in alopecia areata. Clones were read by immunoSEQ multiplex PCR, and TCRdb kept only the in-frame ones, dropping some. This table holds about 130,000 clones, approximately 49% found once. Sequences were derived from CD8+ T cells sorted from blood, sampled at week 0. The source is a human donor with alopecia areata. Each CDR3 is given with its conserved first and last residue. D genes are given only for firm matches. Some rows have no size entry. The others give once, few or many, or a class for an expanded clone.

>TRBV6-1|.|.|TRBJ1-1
CAMEGGTEAFF
TGTGCCATGGAGGGGGGCACTGAAGCTTTCTTT
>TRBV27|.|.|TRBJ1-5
CASSLLGQTNQPQHF
TGTGCCAGCAGTTTATTGGGACAAACCAATCAGCCCCAGCATTTT
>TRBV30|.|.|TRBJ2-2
CAWSVSGDGELFF
TGTGCCTGGAGTGTATCCGGCGACGGGGAGCTGTTTTTT
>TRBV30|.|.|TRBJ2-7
CAWSAGGYEQYF
TGTGCCTGGAGTGCCGGGGGCTACGAGCAGTACTTC
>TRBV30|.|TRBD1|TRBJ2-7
CAWSQPGQGAFEQYF
TGTGCCTGGAGTCAACCGGGACAGGGGGCGTTCGAGCAGTACTTC
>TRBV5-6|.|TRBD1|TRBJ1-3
CASSFGTGIGNTIYF
TGTGCCAGCAGCTTTGGGACAGGGATTGGAAACACCATATATTTT
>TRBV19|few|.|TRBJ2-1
CASSITTGPNEQFF
TGTGCCAGTAGTATCACGACGGGGCCCAATGAGCAGTTCTTC
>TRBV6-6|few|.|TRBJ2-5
CASGEQETQYF
TGTGCCAGCGGAGAACAAGAGACCCAGTACTTC
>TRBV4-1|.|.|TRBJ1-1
CASSPGGGLETEAFF
TGCGCCAGCAGCCCAGGTGGGGGTCTTGAGACTGAAGCTTTCTTT
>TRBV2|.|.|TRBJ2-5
CASSEGETQYF
TGTGCCAGCAGTGAGGGGGAGACCCAGTACTTC
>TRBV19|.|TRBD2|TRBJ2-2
CASTQVASGGTGELFF
TGTGCCAGTACCCAGGTTGCTAGCGGGGGCACCGGGGAGCTGTTTTTT
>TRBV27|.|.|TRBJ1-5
CASSLLGPRQPQHF
TGTGCCAGCAGTTTATTGGGTCCTCGTCAGCCCCAGCATTTT
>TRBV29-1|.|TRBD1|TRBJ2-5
CSMHRGETQYF
TGCAGCATGCACAGGGGGGAGACCCAGTACTTC
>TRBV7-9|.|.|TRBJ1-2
CASSLDGVYGYTF
TGTGCCAGCAGCTTAGATGGGGTATATGGCTACACCTTC
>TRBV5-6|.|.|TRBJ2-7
CASSVQGSYEQYF
TGTGCCAGCAGCGTCCAGGGCTCCTACGAGCAGTACTTC
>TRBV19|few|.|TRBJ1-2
CARTTLANYGYTF
TGTGCCAGAACGACATTAGCTAACTATGGCTACACCTTC
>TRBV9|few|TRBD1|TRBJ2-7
CASSANRGEQYF
TGTGCCAGCAGCGCGAACAGGGGCGAGCAGTACTTC
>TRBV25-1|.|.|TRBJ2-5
CASSAVETQYF
TGTGCCAGCAGTGCGGTGGAGACCCAGTACTTC
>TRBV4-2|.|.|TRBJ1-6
CASSFRRGGYNSPLHF
TGTGCCAGCAGCTTCCGGAGAGGCGGCTATAATTCACCCCTCCACTTT
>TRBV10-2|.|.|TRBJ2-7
CASSGQLYEQYF
TGCGCCAGCAGTGGTCAGCTATACGAGCAGTACTTC
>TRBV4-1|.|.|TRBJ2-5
CASSLRDNQAEETQYF
TGCGCCAGCAGCCTCCGGGACAACCAGGCGGAGGAGACCCAGTACTTC
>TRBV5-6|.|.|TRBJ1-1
CASSFELDTEAFF
TGTGCCAGCAGCTTCGAGCTGGACACTGAAGCTTTCTTT
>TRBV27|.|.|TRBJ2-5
CASSSSTVQETQYF
.
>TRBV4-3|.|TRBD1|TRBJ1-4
CASSHLDRGGEKLFF
TGCGCCAGCAGCCACCTGGACAGGGGTGGCGAAAAACTGTTTTTT
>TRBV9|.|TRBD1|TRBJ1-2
CASSAGTGYGYTF
TGTGCCAGCAGCGCCGGGACAGGGTATGGCTACACCTTC
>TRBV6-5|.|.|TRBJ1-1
CASSYSNWGTEAFF
TGTGCCAGCAGTTACTCGAACTGGGGCACTGAAGCTTTCTTT
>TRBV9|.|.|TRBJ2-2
CASSFGVTGELFF
TGTGCCAGCAGCTTCGGGGTCACCGGGGAGCTGTTTTTT
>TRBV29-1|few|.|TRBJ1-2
CSAAPGDPYGYTF
TGCAGCGCCGCACCCGGGGACCCCTATGGCTACACCTTC